The T cell receptor beta chain described here comes from a study of blood T cell repertoires in COVID-19. Per the original data handling: Reference gene primer amplification gave nucleated cell count estimates. Sequencing was performed with immunoSEQ multiplex PCR; in TCRdb, only in-frame clones are kept and a portion is missing. The V and J calls and the clone size are those of that table, but D and trimming were determined from the DNA. The sample contains more than 85,000 clones, around 84% of which appear only once. V was clipped by 6 bases and J by 3 bases; unmatched bases: 5. CDR3 length equals 15 residues. Per germline, CDR1 MNHEY and CDR2 SVGAGI.

The source material was peripheral blood. V usage is TRBV6-5 and J usage is TRBJ2-6; 7 positions agree with TRBD1. The receptor was isolated from a woman of 80 years or more with acute or convalescent COVID-19. The CDR3 sequence is CASSARGLGANVLTF. CDR3 DNA: TGTGCCAGCAGCGCTAGGGGGCTTGGGGCCAACGTCCTGACTTTC.